This entry describes one TCR beta chain. Its antigen is currently unknown. Produced via immunoSEQ multiplex PCR; TCRdb's table is partial and in-frame only. The repertoire has 95,000 to 110,000 clones, roughly nine tenths of them found once; the top ten carry approximately 1%. This record comes from a study of graft-versus-host responses after intestinal transplantation. Study-level points and caveats: Recipient-marrow GvH clones were detected, some having first appeared in ileum or blood.

Germline values: CDR1 SGHRS, CDR2 YFSETQ. The ends were cut back, 4 bases at V and 9 bases at J, with 16 bases in the middle. The CDR3 contains 13 residues. The TCR was taken from a human donor who received an intestinal transplant. This specimen consisted of unstimulated CD4+ T cells sorted from spleen or lymph node cells, obtained before intestinal transplant. The chain carries TRBV5-1 and TRBJ1-1; TRBD1 is a possible D gene (5 bases). The CDR3 DNA reads as TGCGCCAGCAGCGGCCGGGACTTCGAGAAAGCTTTCTTT. This encodes CASSGRDFEKAFF.